Below are 4 T cell receptor beta chains sequenced from a single sample in a study of T-cell memory formation after mild COVID-19. TCRdb ran MiXCR on the 5' RACE reads and lists one entry per CDR3 protein. This sample has fewer than 400,000 distinct CDR3 sequences, with more than 15% found just once. Sequences were obtained from PBMCs or a T cell subset sorted from them (not recorded which). These receptors were obtained from a man between 18 and 29 years old who had mild COVID-19 (a few samples of this study predate the infection). Cell type and time point are not known.

The V call is TRBV7-2, the J call TRBJ2-5; no firm D call. CDR3 length: 14 amino acids. CDR1 SGHTA and CDR2 FQGNSA come from the germline V gene. V was shortened by 0 bases and J by 1 base, with 6 bases between the two germline ends. As DNA, the CDR3 is TGTGCCAGCAGCTTAGCGCGCAGCCAAGAGACCCAGTACTTC. Its protein is CASSLARSQETQYF.

This clonotype has a handful of counts. J is TRBJ2-2 and V is TRBV27, with TRBD1 identical over 7 bases. The V gene end was trimmed by 7 bases and the J gene end by 9 bases; junction bases not matched to a gene: 5. The CDR3 is 12 residues long. Germline lookup yields CDR1 MNHEY and CDR2 SMNVEV (reference sequence). The CDR3 protein is CASTQGGRELFF. In DNA form, the CDR3 reads TGTGCCAGCACCCAAGGGGGCCGGGAGCTGTTTTTT.

This clonotype was seen many times. V is TRBV5-1 and J is TRBJ2-1, with 7 nucleotides matching TRBD1. The CDR3 has 13 residues. CDR1 is SGHRS and CDR2 is YFSETQ in the germline V gene. J lost 15 bases, V lost 4 bases, and 13 bases had no gene match. Here the CDR3 DNA reads TGCGCCAGCAGCCCAGACAGGGCTCTATTATGGTTCTTC. This gives the protein CASSPDRALLWFF.

V and J are TRBV2 and TRBJ2-7; 8 nucleotides line up with TRBD2. The V gene's germline CDR1 is SNHLY and CDR2 FYNNEI. CDR3 length: 15 amino acids. The junction had 8 bases not matched to a gene; V was cut back by 4 bases and J by 3 bases. Here the CDR3 DNA reads TGTGCCAGCAGTGGCCAAGGAGCGGGGGTCTACGAGCAGTACGTC. Translated, it gives CASSGQGAGVYEQYV.